Included here is one T cell receptor (beta chain) sequence, with context. The record originates from a study of chemoradiotherapy in HPV16-positive cancers. The CDR3 has 15 amino acids. The V gene's germline CDR1 is SGHVS and CDR2 FQNEAQ. Between the trimmed V and J ends, which lost 3 bases and 2 bases, there was a span of 13 bases. Sequencing was performed with immunoSEQ multiplex PCR; in TCRdb, only in-frame clones are kept and a portion is missing. The table includes 20,000 to 25,000 clones, approximately 89% detected once. The sequence derives from a human donor with HPV-associated anogenital cancer. Here the sequenced sample was blood, taken from a patient who underwent chemoradiotherapy. V gene TRBV7-8 combines with J gene TRBJ2-5; no clear D. The CDR3 loop is CASSFADPKQETQYF. The CDR3 coding sequence is TGTGCCAGCAGCTTCGCGGACCCTAAGCAAGAGACCCAGTACTTC.